This TCR beta chain was sequenced for a study of metastatic and nonmetastatic thyroid tumors. Study conclusions and caveats: As reported, TCR beta diversity in blood and tumor was significantly higher in malignant thyroid tumors than in benign nodules.

Prior to thyroid surgery, none of the patients had received any treatment. V lost 1 base and J lost 4, with 3 bases in between. This CDR3 spans 12 amino acids. Original data processing: The study built a papillary thyroid cancer distant-metastasis classifier from CDR3 differences across clinicopathological groups. TCRdb re-analyzed the PCR reads through MiXCR. These V and J calls rely on TCRdb rather than the paper's analysis. This table has under 100,000 clones, over 8.5% appearing once. In this sample, this clone turned up many times. What it binds is not known. This TCR derives from a female donor with papillary thyroid cancer or a benign thyroid nodule (not recorded which). Some clones in this sample may be carry-over from other donors' samples. The V call is TRBV12-3 or TRBV12-4, the J call TRBJ2-3; D gene unclear. Material: blood. CDR3 DNA sequence: TGTGCCAGCAGTTTAGAAGCAGATACGCAGTATTTT. Amino acids: CASSLEADTQYF.